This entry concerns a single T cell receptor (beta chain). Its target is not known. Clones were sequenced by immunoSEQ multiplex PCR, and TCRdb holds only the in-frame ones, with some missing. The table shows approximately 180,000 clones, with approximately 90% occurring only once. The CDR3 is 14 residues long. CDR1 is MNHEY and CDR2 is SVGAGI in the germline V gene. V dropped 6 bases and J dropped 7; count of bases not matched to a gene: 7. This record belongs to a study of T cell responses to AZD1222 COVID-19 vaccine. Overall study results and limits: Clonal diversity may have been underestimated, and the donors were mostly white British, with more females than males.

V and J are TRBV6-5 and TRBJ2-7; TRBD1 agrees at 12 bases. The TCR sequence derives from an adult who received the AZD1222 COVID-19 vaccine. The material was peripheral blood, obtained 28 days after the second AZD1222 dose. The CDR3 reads CASSYGTGGLEQYF. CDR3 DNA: TGTGCCAGCAGCTACGGGACAGGGGGCCTGGAGCAGTACTTC.